Following are 21 T cell receptor beta chains from one sample sequenced in a study of shared clonotypes between healthy human individuals. Repertoires were generated with immunoSEQ multiplex PCR, while TCRdb's copy carries only in-frame clones and drops some. This sample has about 520,000 clones; roughly 95% occur once, and the top ten carry approximately 0.067%. The sample was naive CD4+ T cells sorted from blood. Subset meaning: CD45RA+ positively selected. The receptors come from a young woman in good health.

The chain uses TRBV28 and TRBJ1-2; D not resolved. V was trimmed by 6 bases and J by 7 bases, leaving 9 bases between them. From germline, CDR1 is MDHEN and CDR2 SYDVKM. This CDR3 contains 11 residues. CDR3 nucleotides: TGTGCCAGCAGCCTTCGGCTTGGCTACACCTTC. This sequence encodes CASSLRLGYTF.

This clone was seen a single time. J is TRBJ1-5 and V is TRBV6-1; maybe TRBD1 (5 bases). Germline V CDR1 and CDR2: MNHNS, SASEGT. The CDR3 has 15 amino acids. V gave up 7 bases and J gave up 3 bases, with 16 bases separating them. The CDR3 region has the DNA TGTGCCAGCAACAACGGGGGAGGCCCCAATCAGCCCCAGCATTTT. Protein product: CASNNGGGPNQPQHF.

The CDR3 DNA reads TGTGCCAGCAGTTTATCGGGGGGCCAGCAGTACTTC. Protein: CASSLSGGQQYF. J is TRBJ2-7 and V is TRBV27; D is perhaps TRBD1 or TRBD2 (6 bases each). This CDR3 region has 12 residues. V shed 0 bases and J shed 8 bases, with 8 bases lying between them. Germline V gene data show CDR1 as MNHEY and CDR2 as SMNVEV (reference sequence).

In the case of this clone: This same CDR3 is encoded by further DNA sequences in the sample. This sequence joins TRBV28 and TRBJ2-7; no definite D call. Germline V CDR1 and CDR2: MDHEN, SYDVKM. The length of the CDR3 is 11 residues. V lost 6 bases and J lost 2, with 5 bases in between. CDR3 residues: CASSRPYEQYF. In DNA, the CDR3 is TGTGCCAGCAGCCGACCCTACGAGCAGTACTTC. The full variable domain, its missing parts supplied by reference TRBV28 and TRBJ2-7, is DVKVTQSSRYLVKRTGEKVFLECVQDMDHENMFWYRQDPGLGLRLIYFSYDVKMKEKGDIPEGYSVSREKKERFSLILESASTNQTSMYLCASSRPYEQYFGPGTRLTVT.

The chain joins TRBV5-1 to TRBJ2-5, with D unresolved. This CDR3 spans 14 amino acids. V was trimmed by 0 bases and J by 0 bases, leaving 6 bases between them. Per germline, CDR1 SGHRS and CDR2 YFSETQ. The CDR3 nucleotides read TGCGCCAGCAGCTTGGGTTCATACCAAGAGACCCAGTACTTC. It codes for CASSLGSYQETQYF.

CDR3 protein: CASSLAGGPPYEQYF. In nucleotides, the CDR3 is TGCGCCAGCAGCTTGGCCGGGGGTCCGCCCTACGAGCAGTACTTC. This chain links TRBV5-1 with TRBJ2-7, with a possible D match to TRBD2 (6 bases). The CDR3 length is 15 residues. Germline V gene lookup returns CDR1 SGHRS and CDR2 YFSETQ. Trimming stripped 0 bases from V and 2 bases from J, with 12 bases between.

This clone was observed once. V is TRBV7-2 and J is TRBJ2-4; maybe TRBD2 (6 bases). The germline V gene encodes CDR1 SGHTA and CDR2 FQGNSA. Trimming cost V 3 bases and J 7 bases, with 13 bases left between them. The CDR3 loop spans 14 amino acids. The CDR3 bases are TGTGCCAGCAGCTTGGCACGGGAGTGGAACATTCAGTACTTC. Amino acids: CASSLAREWNIQYF. Filled out from reference TRBV7-2 and TRBJ2-4, the complete variable domain reads GAGVSQSPSNKVTEKGKDVELRCDPISGHTALYWYRQSLGQGLEFLIYFQGNSAPDKSGLPSDRFSAERTGGSVSTLTIQRTQQEDSAVYLCASSLAREWNIQYFGAGTRLSVL.

The chain combines TRBV6-6 with TRBJ1-5; 7 bases match TRBD1. This CDR3 has 15 residues. From germline, CDR1 is MNHNY and CDR2 SVGAGI (reference sequence). With 0 bases clipped from V and 4 bases from J, the junction kept 3 bases outside the gene matches. The CDR3 loop is CASSYSTGPNQPQHF. CDR3 nucleotides: TGTGCCAGCAGTTACTCGACAGGGCCGAATCAGCCCCAGCATTTT.

V gene TRBV6-1 combines with J gene TRBJ2-2, with D uncertain. This CDR3 region has 15 residues. Trimming cost V 0 bases and J 2 bases, with 7 bases left between them. The germline gives CDR1 MNHNS, CDR2 SASEGT. In DNA form, the CDR3 reads TGTGCCAGCAGTGAAGCGCTTGACAACACCGGGGAGCTGTTTTTT. Encoded protein: CASSEALDNTGELFF.

The rearrangement links TRBV5-4 to TRBJ2-7; D remains unclear. V lost 5 bases and J 7 bases, leaving 19 bases between the germline ends. CDR1 is SGHNT, CDR2 YYREEE, per germline (reference sequence). The CDR3 length is 14 residues. The CDR3 nucleotides read TGTGCCAGCAGTCTAGACCCGTCCTCTCGGGAGCAGTACTTC. Protein: CASSLDPSSREQYF.

V gene TRBV19 combines with J gene TRBJ2-6; tentatively, D is TRBD1 or TRBD2 (7 bases each). V shed 9 bases and J shed 1 base, with 19 bases lying between them. The CDR3 runs 17 residues. CDR1 is LNHDA and CDR2 is SQIVND in the germline V gene (reference sequence). The CDR3 sequence: CASTRQGGMSGANVLTF. The CDR3 coding sequence is TGTGCCAGCACTAGACAGGGAGGGATGTCTGGGGCCAACGTCCTGACTTTC.

The V gene is TRBV6-5, the J gene TRBJ2-1; 11 positions agree with TRBD2. This CDR3 is 15 amino acids long. The germline V gene encodes CDR1 MNHEY and CDR2 SVGAGI. V shed 7 bases, J shed 9 bases, and the junction held 11 bases outside the gene matches. CDR3 nucleotide sequence: TGTGCCAGCAAATCCCCGACTAGCGGGATTCTTGAGCAGTTCTTC. This sequence encodes CASKSPTSGILEQFF.

The J gene is TRBJ2-2, the V gene TRBV4-1; 7 positions agree with TRBD2. The CDR3 has 18 residues. Germline V gene data show CDR1 as MGHRA and CDR2 as YSYEKL. J lost 5 bases, V lost 0 bases, and 12 bases had no gene match. CDR3 bases: TGCGCCAGCAGCCAAGATCAGTGGCTAGCGGACAAGACCGGGGAGCTGTTTTTT. It specifies CASSQDQWLADKTGELFF.

The V call is TRBV6-5, the J call TRBJ1-1; D gene ambiguous. This CDR3 is built from 15 residues. Trimming left V 5 bases short and J 5 bases short, with 18 bases between. Germline V lookup: CDR1 MNHEY, CDR2 SVGAGI. The CDR3 DNA reads as TGTGCCAGCAGTCTCACGTCGGGGAAATGGACTGAAGCTTTCTTT. Protein product: CASSLTSGKWTEAFF.

The DNA of the CDR3 is TGTGCCAGCAGCCCACAACTAGGACGGAGGGATACAGGAAACACCATATATTTT. Its translation: CASSPQLGRRDTGNTIYF. The chain is built from TRBV21-1 and TRBJ1-3. TRBV21-1 is a recognized pseudogene. The CDR3 has 18 residues.

The chain uses TRBV5-1 and TRBJ2-1, with D perhaps matching TRBD1 (6 bases). V was trimmed by 2 bases and J by 5 bases, leaving 11 bases between them. The CDR3 totals 14 residues. The germline gives CDR1 SGHRS, CDR2 YFSETQ. In DNA form, the CDR3 reads TGCGCCAGCAGCTTCAGGGACAAAGACAATGAGCAGTTCTTC. This gives the protein CASSFRDKDNEQFF.

This chain uses TRBV19 with TRBJ1-5; 8 bases agree with TRBD1. Germline CDR1 reads LNHDA; CDR2 reads SQIVND (reference sequence). This CDR3 is 13 amino acids long. Trimming at V came to 9 bases and at J to 3 bases, leaving 4 bases not matched to a gene. CDR3 DNA sequence: TGTGCCAGCAGGACAGGGAACAATCAGCCCCAGCATTTT. It translates to CASRTGNNQPQHF. Together with reference TRBV19 and TRBJ1-5, the CDR3 gives the full variable domain: DGGITQSPKYLFRKEGQNVTLSCEQNLNHDAMYWYRQDPGQGLRLIYYSQIVNDFQKGDIAEGYSVSREKKESFPLTVTSAQKNPTAFYLCASRTGNNQPQHFGDGTRLSIL.

This chain joins TRBV18 and TRBJ2-5; the D call may be TRBD1 or TRBD2 (5 bases each). Germline loops: CDR1 KGHSH, CDR2 LQKENI. V was trimmed by 2 bases and J by 2 bases, leaving 6 bases between them. The CDR3 contains 13 residues. CDR3 residues: CASSPEGQETQYF. Written as DNA, the CDR3 is TGTGCCAGCTCACCAGAGGGGCAAGAGACCCAGTACTTC.

The rearrangement joins TRBV10-3 to TRBJ1-3; perhaps TRBD1 as D (6 bases). The CDR3 is 15 amino acids. V was cut by 10 bases and J by 2 bases, with 18 bases left in between. CDR1 is ENHRY and CDR2 is SYGVKD in the germline V gene. The CDR3 DNA follows: TGTGCCACCAGACGGGACACCTTTCCTGGAAACACCATATATTTT. Its protein product is CATRRDTFPGNTIYF.

The rearrangement joins TRBV4-1 to TRBJ2-7, with 7 bases identical to TRBD1. The CDR3 has 14 amino acids. V was clipped by 4 bases and J by 2 bases; unmatched bases: 5. Germline V gives CDR1 MGHRA, CDR2 YSYEKL. The CDR3 spells CASSLGDSTYEQYF. The CDR3 region has the DNA TGCGCCAGCAGCCTTGGGGACAGCACCTACGAGCAGTACTTC.

A word on this clone: The same CDR3 arises from other DNA sequences in this sample as well. The rearrangement links TRBV19 to TRBJ2-7; possibly TRBD1 or TRBD2 for D (5 bases each). Deletions cut 3 bases from V and 2 bases from J, with 8 bases between. Per germline, CDR1 LNHDA and CDR2 SQIVND (reference sequence). The CDR3 consists of 13 residues. The CDR3 DNA reads TGTGCCAGTAGTATTGGGACGACCTACGAGCAGTACTTC. As protein: CASSIGTTYEQYF.